This T cell receptor beta chain was sequenced in a study of T cell changes during pregnancy in multiple sclerosis. The method was immunoSEQ multiplex PCR; TCRdb's version includes in-frame clones alone and lacks a portion of them. The sample includes approximately 130,000 clones, 95% to 98% of them seen just once. Deletions cut 6 bases from V and 4 bases from J, with 18 bases between. The CDR3 totals 15 residues. Germline assignment: CDR1 MDHEN and CDR2 SYDVKM. This clonotype originated in a female donor with multiple sclerosis, enrolled in a pregnancy study. The J gene is TRBJ2-5, the V gene TRBV28; possibly TRBD2 for D (5 bases). Sequencing used peripheral blood, obtained after pregnancy. The CDR3 spells CASRVALSRGETQYF. In DNA form, the CDR3 reads TGTGCCAGCAGAGTAGCCCTAAGTCGGGGAGAGACCCAGTACTTC.